This T cell receptor beta chain was captured in a study of shared clonotypes between healthy human individuals. Study background: CD8 memory received one plate per donor, CD8 naive two, CD4 memory three and CD4 naive three. Whole-study results and caveats: Generally, naive subsets came out with larger estimated richness than memory subsets. What rarefaction showed was incomplete sorted-subset sequencing despite large depth.

Splitting of each subset's genomic DNA was done evenly across several immunoSEQ plates. The data were produced by immunoSEQ multiplex PCR, yet TCRdb's version contains in-frame clones alone and is incomplete. The data show a few hundred thousand clones, approximately 65% seen once. This clone was seen at least ten times. Its antigen remains unknown. Germline lookup yields CDR1 KGHSH and CDR2 LQKENI. V was trimmed by 0 bases and J by 11 bases, leaving 13 bases between them. The CDR3 consists of 13 residues. This receptor was taken from a man in his thirties or forties in good health. The chain links TRBV18 to TRBJ1-1; D is uncertain. Sequenced input: memory CD4+ T cells sorted from blood. Subset noted: CD45RA-negative fraction. The DNA for the CDR3 is TGTGCCAGCTCACCACCGAGCGGGATTGTGGCTTTCTTT. Encoded protein: CASSPPSGIVAFF.